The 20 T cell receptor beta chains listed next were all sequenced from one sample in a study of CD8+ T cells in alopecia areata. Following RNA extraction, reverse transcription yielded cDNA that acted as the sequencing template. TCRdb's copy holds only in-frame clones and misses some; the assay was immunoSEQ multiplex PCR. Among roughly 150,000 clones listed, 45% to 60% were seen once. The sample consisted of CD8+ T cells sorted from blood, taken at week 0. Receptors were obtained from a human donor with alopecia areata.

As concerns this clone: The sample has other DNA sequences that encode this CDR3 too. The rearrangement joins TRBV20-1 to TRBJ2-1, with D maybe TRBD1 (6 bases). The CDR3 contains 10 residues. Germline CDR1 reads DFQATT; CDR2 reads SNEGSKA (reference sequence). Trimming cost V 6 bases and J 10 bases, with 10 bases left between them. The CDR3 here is CSAVTGEQFF. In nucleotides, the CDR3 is TGCAGTGCAGTGACAGGAGAGCAGTTCTTC.

This CDR3 reads CATSIQVPGARTEAFF. The CDR3 DNA reads as TGTGCCACCAGCATTCAGGTCCCAGGGGCGCGGACTGAAGCTTTCTTT. This chain connects TRBV15 to TRBJ1-1; possible D gene TRBD1, 6 bases. The CDR3 is 16 amino acids. Germline V gene sequence: CDR1 LNHNV, CDR2 YYDKDF (reference sequence). V lost 4 bases to trimming and J lost 5 bases, with 20 bases between them. Full variable domain (remainder filled in from reference TRBV15 and TRBJ1-1): DAMVIQNPRYQVTQFGKPVTLSCSQTLNHNVMYWYQQKSSQAPKLLFHYYDKDFNNEADTPDNFQSRRPNTSFCFLDIRSPGLGDTAMYLCATSIQVPGARTEAFFGQGTRLTVV.

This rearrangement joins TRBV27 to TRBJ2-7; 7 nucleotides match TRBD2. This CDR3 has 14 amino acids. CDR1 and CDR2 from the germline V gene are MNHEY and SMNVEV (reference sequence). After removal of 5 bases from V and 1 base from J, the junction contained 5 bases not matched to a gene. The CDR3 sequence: CASSLAAESYEQYF. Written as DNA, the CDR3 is TGTGCCAGCAGTCTAGCGGCAGAATCCTACGAGCAGTACTTC.

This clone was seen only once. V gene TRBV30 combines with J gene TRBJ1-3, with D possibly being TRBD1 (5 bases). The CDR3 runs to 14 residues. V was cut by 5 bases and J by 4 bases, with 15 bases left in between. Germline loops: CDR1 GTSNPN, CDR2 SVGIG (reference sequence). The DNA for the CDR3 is TGTGCCTGGTCTGACAGTGTTGAAGGAAACACCATATATTTT. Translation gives CAWSDSVEGNTIYF. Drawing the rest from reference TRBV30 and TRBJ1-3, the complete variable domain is SQTIHQWPATLVQPVGSPLSLECTVEGTSNPNLYWYRQAAGRGLQLLFYSVGIGQISSEVPQNLSASRPQDRQFILSSKKLLLSDSGFYLCAWSDSVEGNTIYFGEGSWLTVV.

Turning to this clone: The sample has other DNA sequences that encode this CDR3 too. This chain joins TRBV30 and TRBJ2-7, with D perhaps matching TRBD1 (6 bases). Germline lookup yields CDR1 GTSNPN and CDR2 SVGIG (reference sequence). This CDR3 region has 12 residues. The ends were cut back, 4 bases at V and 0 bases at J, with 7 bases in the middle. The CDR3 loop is CAWTDSSYEQYF. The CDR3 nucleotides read TGTGCCTGGACGGACAGCTCCTACGAGCAGTACTTC.

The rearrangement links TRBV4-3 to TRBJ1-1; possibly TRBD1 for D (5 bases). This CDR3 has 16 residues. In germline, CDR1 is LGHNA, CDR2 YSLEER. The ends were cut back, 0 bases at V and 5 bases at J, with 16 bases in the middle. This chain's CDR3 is CASSQDKGSVGTEAFF. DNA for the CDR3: TGCGCCAGCAGCCAAGATAAGGGGAGTGTTGGTACTGAAGCTTTCTTT.

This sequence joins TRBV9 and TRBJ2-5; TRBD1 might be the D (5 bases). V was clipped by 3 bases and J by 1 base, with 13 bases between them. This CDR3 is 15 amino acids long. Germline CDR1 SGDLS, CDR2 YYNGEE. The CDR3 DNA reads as TGTGCCAGCAGCGGGGGCGCCGGTCTCCAAGAGACCCAGTACTTC. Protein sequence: CASSGGAGLQETQYF.

CDR3 DNA sequence: TGCAGCTTTGGGTGGCTTACTTACACTGAAGCTTTCTTT. Its translation: CSFGWLTYTEAFF. The chain is built from TRBV29-1 and TRBJ1-1; D gene ambiguous. The CDR3 has 13 amino acids. V was clipped by 8 bases and J by 3 bases, with 16 bases between them. The germline CDR1 and CDR2 sequences are SQVTM and ANQGSEA.

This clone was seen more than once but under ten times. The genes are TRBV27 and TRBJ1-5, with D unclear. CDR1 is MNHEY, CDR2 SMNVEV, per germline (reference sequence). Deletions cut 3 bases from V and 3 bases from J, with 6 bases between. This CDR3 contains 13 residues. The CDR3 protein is CASSFGNNQPQHF. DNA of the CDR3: TGTGCCAGCAGTTTTGGGAACAATCAGCCCCAGCATTTT.

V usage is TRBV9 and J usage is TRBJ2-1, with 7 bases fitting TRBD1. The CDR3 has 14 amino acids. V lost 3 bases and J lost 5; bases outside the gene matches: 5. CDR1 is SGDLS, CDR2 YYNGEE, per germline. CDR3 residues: CASSGPGQNNEQFF. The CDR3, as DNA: TGTGCCAGCAGCGGGCCGGGACAGAACAATGAGCAGTTCTTC.

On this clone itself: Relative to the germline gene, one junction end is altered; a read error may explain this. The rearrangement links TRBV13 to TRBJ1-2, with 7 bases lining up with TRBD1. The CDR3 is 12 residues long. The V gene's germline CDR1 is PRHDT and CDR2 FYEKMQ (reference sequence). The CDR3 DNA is TGTGCCAGCAGCCTAGGGACAGATGGCTACACCTTC. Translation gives CASSLGTDGYTF.

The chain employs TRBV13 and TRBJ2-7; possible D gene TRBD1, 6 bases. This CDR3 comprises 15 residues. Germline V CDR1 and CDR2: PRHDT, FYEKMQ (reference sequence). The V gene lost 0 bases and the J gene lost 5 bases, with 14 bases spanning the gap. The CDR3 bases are TGTGCCAGCAGCTTAGGTCCAGGGGAGAGAGACGAGCAGTACTTC. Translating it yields CASSLGPGERDEQYF.

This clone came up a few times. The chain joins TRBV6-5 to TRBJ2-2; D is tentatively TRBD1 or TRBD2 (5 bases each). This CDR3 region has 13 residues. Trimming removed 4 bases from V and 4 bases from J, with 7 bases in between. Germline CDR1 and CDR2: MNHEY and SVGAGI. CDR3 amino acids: CASSSGSTGELFF. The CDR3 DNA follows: TGTGCCAGCAGTTCAGGGAGCACCGGGGAGCTGTTTTTT.

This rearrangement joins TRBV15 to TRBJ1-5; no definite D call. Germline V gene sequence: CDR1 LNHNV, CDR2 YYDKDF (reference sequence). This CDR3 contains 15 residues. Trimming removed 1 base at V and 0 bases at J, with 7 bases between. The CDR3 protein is CATSRVPNSNQPQHF. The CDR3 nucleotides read TGTGCCACCAGCAGAGTTCCCAATAGCAATCAGCCCCAGCATTTT.

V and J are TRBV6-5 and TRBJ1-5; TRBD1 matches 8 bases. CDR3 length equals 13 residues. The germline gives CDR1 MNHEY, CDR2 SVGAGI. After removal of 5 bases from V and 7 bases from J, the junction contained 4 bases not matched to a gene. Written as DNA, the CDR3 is TGTGCCAGCAGTGGACAGGGACGACAGCCCCAGCATTTT. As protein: CASSGQGRQPQHF.

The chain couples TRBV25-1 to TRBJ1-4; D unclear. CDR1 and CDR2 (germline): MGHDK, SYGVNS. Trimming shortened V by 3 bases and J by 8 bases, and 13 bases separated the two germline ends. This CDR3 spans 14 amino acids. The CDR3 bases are TGTGCCAGCAGTGACCAGGCCCGTGGGGAAAAACTGTTTTTT. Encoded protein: CASSDQARGEKLFF.

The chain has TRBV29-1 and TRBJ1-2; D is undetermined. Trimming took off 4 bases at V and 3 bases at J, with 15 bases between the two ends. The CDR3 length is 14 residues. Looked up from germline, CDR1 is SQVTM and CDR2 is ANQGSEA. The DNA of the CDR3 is TGCAGCGTTGTAGGTATCGCAGGAGACTATGGCTACACCTTC. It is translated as CSVVGIAGDYGYTF. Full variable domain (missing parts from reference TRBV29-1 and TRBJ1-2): SAVISQKPSRDICQRGTSLTIQCQVDSQVTMMFWYRQQPGQSLTLIATANQGSEATYESGFVIDKFPISRPNLTFSTLTVSNMSPEDSSIYLCSVVGIAGDYGYTFGSGTRLTVV.

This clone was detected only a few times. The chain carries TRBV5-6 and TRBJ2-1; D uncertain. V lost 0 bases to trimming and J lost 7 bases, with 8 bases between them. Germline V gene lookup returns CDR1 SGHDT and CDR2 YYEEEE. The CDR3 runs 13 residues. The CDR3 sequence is CASSLGYPNEQFF. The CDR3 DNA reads TGTGCCAGCAGCTTGGGCTACCCTAATGAGCAGTTCTTC.

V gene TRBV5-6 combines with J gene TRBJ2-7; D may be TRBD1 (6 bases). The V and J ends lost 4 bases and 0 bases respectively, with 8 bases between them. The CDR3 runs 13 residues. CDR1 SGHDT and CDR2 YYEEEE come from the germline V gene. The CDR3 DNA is TGTGCCAGCAGCCGGGACAACTCCTACGAGCAGTACTTC. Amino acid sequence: CASSRDNSYEQYF.

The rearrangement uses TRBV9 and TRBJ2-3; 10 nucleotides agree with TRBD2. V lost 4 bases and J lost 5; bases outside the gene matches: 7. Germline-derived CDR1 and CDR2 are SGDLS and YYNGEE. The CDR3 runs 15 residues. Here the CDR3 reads CASSPSGLAEDTQYF. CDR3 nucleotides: TGTGCCAGCAGCCCCAGTGGACTAGCGGAAGATACGCAGTATTTT.